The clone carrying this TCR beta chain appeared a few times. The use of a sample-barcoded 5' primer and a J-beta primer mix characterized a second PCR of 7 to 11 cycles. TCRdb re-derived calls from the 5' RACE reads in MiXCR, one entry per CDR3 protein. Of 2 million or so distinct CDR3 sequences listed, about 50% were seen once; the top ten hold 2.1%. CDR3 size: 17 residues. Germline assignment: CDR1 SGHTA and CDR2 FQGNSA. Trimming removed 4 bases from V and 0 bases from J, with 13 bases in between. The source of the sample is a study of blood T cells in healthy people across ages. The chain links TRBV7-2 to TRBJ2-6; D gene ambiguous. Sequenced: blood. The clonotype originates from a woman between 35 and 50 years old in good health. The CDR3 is CASSSRVGSSGANVLTF. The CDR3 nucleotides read TGTGCCAGCAGCTCGAGAGTCGGTTCCTCTGGGGCCAACGTCCTGACTTTC.